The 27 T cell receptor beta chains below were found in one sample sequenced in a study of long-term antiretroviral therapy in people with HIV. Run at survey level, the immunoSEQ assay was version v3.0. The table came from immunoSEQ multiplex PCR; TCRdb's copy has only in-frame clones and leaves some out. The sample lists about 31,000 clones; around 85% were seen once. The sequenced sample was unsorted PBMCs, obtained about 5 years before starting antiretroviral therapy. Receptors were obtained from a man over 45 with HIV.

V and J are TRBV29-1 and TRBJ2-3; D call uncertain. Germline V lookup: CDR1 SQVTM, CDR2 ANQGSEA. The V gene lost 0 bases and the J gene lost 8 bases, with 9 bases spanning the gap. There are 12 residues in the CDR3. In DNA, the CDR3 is TGCAGCGTTGAAGAGGGTTACGGTACGCAGTATTTT. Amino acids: CSVEEGYGTQYF.

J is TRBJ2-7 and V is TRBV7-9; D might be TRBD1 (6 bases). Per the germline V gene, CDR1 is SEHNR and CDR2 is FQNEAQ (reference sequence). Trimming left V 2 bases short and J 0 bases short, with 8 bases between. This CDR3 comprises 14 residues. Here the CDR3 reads CASSLQGFSYEQYF. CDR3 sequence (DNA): TGTGCCAGCAGCTTACAGGGGTTCTCCTACGAGCAGTACTTC.

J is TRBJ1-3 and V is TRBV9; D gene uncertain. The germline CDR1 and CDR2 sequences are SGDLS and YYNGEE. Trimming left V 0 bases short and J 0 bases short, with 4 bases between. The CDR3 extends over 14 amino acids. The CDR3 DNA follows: TGTGCCAGCAGCGTAGTGGACTCTGGAAACACCATATATTTT. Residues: CASSVVDSGNTIYF.

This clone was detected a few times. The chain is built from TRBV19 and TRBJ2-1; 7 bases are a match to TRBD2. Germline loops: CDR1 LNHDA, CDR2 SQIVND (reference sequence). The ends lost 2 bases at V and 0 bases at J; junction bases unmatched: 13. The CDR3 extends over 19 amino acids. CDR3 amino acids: CASSIQRGGMVSSYNEQFF. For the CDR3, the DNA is TGTGCCAGTAGTATACAGCGGGGAGGGATGGTGAGCTCCTACAATGAGCAGTTCTTC.

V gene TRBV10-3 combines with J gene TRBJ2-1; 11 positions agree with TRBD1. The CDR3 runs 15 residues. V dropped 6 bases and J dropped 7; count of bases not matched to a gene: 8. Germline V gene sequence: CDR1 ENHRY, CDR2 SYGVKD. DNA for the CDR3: TGTGCCATCAGCAAGGTAGGGACAGGGGGTAATGAGCAGTTCTTC. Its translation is CAISKVGTGGNEQFF.

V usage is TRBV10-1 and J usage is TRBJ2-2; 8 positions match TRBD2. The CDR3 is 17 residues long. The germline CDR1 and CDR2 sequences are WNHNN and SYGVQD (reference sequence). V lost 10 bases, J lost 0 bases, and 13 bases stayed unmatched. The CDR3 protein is CAKSGGPFAPNTGELFF. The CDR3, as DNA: TGCGCCAAATCGGGGGGGCCTTTTGCTCCGAACACCGGGGAGCTGTTTTTT.

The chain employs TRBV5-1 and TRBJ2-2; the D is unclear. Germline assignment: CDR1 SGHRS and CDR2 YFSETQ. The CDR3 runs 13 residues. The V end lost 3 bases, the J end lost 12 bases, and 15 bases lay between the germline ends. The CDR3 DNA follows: TGCGCCAGCAGCTCACCGGGCCAGCCCCAGCTGTTTTTT. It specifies CASSSPGQPQLFF. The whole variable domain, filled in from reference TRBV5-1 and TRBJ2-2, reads KAGVTQTPRYLIKTRGQQVTLSCSPISGHRSVSWYQQTPGQGLQFLFEYFSETQRNKGNFPGRFSGRQFSNSRSEMNVSTLELGDSALYLCASSSPGQPQLFFGEGSRLTVL.

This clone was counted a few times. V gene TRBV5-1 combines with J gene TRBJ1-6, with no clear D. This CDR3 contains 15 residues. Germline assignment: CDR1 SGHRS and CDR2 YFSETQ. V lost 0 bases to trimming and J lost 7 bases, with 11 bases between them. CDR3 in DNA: TGCGCCAGCAGCTTGGGTGTGGGAGGGAATTCACCCCTCCACTTT. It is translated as CASSLGVGGNSPLHF.

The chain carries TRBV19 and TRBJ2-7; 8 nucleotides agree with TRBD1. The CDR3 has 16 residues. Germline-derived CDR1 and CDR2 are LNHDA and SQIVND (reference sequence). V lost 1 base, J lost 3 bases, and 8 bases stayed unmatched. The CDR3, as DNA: TGTGCCAGTAGTATAGGTAGACAGGGGAGTAGCTACGAGCAGTACTTC. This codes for CASSIGRQGSSYEQYF.

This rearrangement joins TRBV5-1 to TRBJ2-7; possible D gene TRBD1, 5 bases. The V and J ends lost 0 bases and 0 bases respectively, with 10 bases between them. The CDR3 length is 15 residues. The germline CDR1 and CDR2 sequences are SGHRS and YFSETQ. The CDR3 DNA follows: TGCGCCAGCAGCTTGGAAGCAGGGCCCTCCTACGAGCAGTACTTC. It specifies CASSLEAGPSYEQYF.

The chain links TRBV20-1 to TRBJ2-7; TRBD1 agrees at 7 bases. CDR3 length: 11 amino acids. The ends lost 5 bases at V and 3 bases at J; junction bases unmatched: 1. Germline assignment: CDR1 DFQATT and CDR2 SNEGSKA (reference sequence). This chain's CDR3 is CSAGDSYEQYF. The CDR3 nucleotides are TGCAGTGCTGGGGACAGCTACGAGCAGTACTTC.

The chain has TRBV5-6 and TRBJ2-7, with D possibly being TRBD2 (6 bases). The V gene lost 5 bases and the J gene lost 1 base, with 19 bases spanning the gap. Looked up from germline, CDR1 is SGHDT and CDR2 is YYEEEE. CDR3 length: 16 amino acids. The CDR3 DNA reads TGTGCCAGCAGGGGGGATGGGGGACTCGATTCCTACGAGCAGTACTTC. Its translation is CASRGDGGLDSYEQYF.

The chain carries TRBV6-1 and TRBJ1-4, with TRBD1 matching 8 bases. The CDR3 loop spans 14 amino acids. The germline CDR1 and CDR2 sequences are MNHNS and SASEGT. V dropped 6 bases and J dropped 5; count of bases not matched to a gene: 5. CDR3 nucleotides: TGTGCCAGCAGCCTGACAGGGGCGAATGAAAAACTGTTTTTT. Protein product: CASSLTGANEKLFF.

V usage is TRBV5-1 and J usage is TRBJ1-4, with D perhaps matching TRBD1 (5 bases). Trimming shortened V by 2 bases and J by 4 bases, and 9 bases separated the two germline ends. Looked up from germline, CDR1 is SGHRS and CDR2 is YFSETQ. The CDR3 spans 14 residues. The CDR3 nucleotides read TGCGCCAGCAGCTTTACGGGGCTTAATGAAAAACTGTTTTTT. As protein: CASSFTGLNEKLFF.

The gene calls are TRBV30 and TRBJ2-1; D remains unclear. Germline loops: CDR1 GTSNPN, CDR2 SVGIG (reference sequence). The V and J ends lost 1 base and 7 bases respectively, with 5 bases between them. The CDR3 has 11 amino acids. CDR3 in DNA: TGTGCCTGGAGTGAGTGGAATGAGCAGTTCTTC. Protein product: CAWSEWNEQFF.

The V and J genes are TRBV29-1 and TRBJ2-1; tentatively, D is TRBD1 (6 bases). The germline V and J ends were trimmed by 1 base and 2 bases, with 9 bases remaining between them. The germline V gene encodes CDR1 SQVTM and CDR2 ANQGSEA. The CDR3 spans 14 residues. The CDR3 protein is CSVEVGQPYNEQFF. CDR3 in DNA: TGCAGCGTTGAAGTAGGACAGCCCTACAATGAGCAGTTCTTC.

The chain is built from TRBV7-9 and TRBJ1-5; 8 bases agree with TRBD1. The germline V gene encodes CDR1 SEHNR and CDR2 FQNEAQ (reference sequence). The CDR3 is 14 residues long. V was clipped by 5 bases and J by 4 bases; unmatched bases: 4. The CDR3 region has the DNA TGTGCCAGCAGCCCAGGGACAGGTAATCAGCCCCAGCATTTT. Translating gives CASSPGTGNQPQHF.

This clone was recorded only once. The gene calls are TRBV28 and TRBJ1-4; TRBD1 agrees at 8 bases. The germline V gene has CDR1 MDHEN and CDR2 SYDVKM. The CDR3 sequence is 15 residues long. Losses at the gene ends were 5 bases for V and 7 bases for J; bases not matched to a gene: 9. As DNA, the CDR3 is TGTGCCAGCAGTCCATCCGGGACAGGTAGTGAAAAACTGTTTTTT. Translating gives CASSPSGTGSEKLFF.

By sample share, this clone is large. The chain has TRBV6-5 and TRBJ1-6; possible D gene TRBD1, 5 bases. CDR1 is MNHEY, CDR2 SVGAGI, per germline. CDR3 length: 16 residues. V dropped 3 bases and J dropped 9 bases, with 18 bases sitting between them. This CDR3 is CASSYSVGDGASPLHF. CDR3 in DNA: TGTGCCAGCAGTTATAGTGTAGGGGACGGGGCTTCACCCCTCCACTTT.

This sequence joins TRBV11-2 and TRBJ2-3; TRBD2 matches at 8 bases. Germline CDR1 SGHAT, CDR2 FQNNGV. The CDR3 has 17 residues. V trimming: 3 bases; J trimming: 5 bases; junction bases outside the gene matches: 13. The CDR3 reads CASSLLASSGVVDTQYF. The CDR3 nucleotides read TGTGCCAGCAGCTTGTTAGCGAGTAGCGGGGTGGTAGATACGCAGTATTTT.

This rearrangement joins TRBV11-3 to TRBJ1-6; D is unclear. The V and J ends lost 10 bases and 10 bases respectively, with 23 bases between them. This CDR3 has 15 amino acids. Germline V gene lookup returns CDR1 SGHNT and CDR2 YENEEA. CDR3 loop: CATPSLERTGSPLHF. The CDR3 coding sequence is TGTGCCACTCCCAGCCTAGAAAGGACGGGATCACCCCTCCACTTT.

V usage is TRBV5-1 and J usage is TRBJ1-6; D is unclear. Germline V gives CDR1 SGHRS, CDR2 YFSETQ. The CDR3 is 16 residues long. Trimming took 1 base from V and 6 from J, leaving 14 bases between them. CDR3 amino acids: CASSLFGPTVNSPLHF. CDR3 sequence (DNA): TGCGCCAGCAGCTTGTTCGGACCGACCGTTAATTCACCCCTCCACTTT.

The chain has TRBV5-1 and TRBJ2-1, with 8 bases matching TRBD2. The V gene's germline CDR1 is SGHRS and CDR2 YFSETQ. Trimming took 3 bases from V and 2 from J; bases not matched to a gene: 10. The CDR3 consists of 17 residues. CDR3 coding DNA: TGCGCCAGCAGCTCAACTCCGGGACTAGGGGCCTACAATGAGCAGTTCTTC. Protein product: CASSSTPGLGAYNEQFF. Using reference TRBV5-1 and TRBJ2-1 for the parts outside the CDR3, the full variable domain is KAGVTQTPRYLIKTRGQQVTLSCSPISGHRSVSWYQQTPGQGLQFLFEYFSETQRNKGNFPGRFSGRQFSNSRSEMNVSTLELGDSALYLCASSSTPGLGAYNEQFFGPGTRLTVL.

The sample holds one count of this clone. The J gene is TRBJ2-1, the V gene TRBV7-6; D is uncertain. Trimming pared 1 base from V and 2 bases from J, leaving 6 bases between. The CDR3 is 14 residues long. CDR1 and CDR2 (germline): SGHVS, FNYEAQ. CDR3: CASSLGGTYNEQFF. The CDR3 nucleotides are TGTGCCAGCAGCTTAGGCGGCACCTACAATGAGCAGTTCTTC.

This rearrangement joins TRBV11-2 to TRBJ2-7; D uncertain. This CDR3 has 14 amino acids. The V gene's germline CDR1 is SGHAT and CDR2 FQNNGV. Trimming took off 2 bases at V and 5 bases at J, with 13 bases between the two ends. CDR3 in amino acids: CASSLSGRVNEQYF. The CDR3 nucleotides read TGTGCCAGCAGCTTATCTGGTAGGGTCAACGAGCAGTACTTC. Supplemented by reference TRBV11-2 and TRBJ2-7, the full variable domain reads EAGVAQSPRYKIIEKRQSVAFWCNPISGHATLYWYQQILGQGPKLLIQFQNNGVVDDSQLPKDRFSAERLKGVDSTLKIQPAKLEDSAVYLCASSLSGRVNEQYFGPGTRLTVT.

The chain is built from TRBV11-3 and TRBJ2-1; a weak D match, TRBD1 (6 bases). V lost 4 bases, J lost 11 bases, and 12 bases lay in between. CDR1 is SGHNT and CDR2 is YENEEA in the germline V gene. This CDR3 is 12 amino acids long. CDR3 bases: TGTGCCAGCAGCTCGGCCGGGACAAAGCAGTTCTTC. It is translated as CASSSAGTKQFF.

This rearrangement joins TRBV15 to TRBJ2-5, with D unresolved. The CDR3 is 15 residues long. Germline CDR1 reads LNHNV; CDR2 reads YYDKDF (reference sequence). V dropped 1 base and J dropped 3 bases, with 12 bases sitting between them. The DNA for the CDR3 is TGTGCCACCAGCAGAGTGCGAACAGCAAAAGAGACCCAGTACTTC. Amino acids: CATSRVRTAKETQYF.